This is a list of T cell receptor beta chains from one sample in a study of cytomegalovirus exposure and HLA in healthy donors. Generated by immunoSEQ multiplex PCR, the TCRdb table keeps only in-frame clones and is missing some. Of 130,000 or so clones listed, less than 80% are singletons. The sequencing sample was made of PBMCs. Source of these receptors: a man between 40 and 49 years old in good health and CMV-seropositive. CDR3s include the opening cysteine and the closing phenylalanine or tryptophan. The order of the fields is CDR3 DNA, CDR3 protein, V gene, J gene, D gene, clone size. A D gene is named only where the DNA matches it firmly. A clone size is listed for some rows: how often the clone was seen (once, few, many), or a class if it is expanded.

cdr3_nt: TGTGCCAGCAGCCCAGGGTCAGATACGCAGTATTTT; cdr3_aa: CASSPGSDTQYF; v_call: TRBV6-6; j_call: TRBJ2-3; d_call: -; clone_size: -
cdr3_nt: TGTGCCACCAGCAGAGCAGGGACAGGGGACGATCAGCCCCAGCATTTT; cdr3_aa: CATSRAGTGDDQPQHF; v_call: TRBV15; j_call: TRBJ1-5; d_call: TRBD1; clone_size: -
cdr3_nt: TGTGCCAGCAGTGAAGGACAGGGCCGCACAGATACGCAGTATTTT; cdr3_aa: CASSEGQGRTDTQYF; v_call: TRBV6-1; j_call: TRBJ2-3; d_call: TRBD1; clone_size: -
cdr3_nt: TGTGCCAGCAGTGAATTTAAGAACACTGAAGCTTTCTTT; cdr3_aa: CASSEFKNTEAFF; v_call: TRBV25-1; j_call: TRBJ1-1; d_call: -; clone_size: -
cdr3_nt: TGCAGTGCTAGAGCATTCGAAAAACTGTTTTTT; cdr3_aa: CSARAFEKLFF; v_call: TRBV20-1; j_call: TRBJ1-4; d_call: -; clone_size: -
cdr3_nt: TGTGCCAGCAGTTTATATCGCGGGGCGGCCTACGAGCAGTACTTC; cdr3_aa: CASSLYRGAAYEQYF; v_call: TRBV28; j_call: TRBJ2-7; d_call: -; clone_size: -
cdr3_nt: TGTGCCAGCAGCTATGGACAGAACACTGAAGCTTTCTTT; cdr3_aa: CASSYGQNTEAFF; v_call: TRBV7-9; j_call: TRBJ1-1; d_call: -; clone_size: -
cdr3_nt: TGTGCCAGCAGTGTGGCAGGGTCCTACGAGCAGTACTTC; cdr3_aa: CASSVAGSYEQYF; v_call: TRBV6-1; j_call: TRBJ2-7; d_call: -; clone_size: -
cdr3_nt: TGCGCCAGCAGCCAAGGGGGGGAGGATACGCAGTATTTT; cdr3_aa: CASSQGGEDTQYF; v_call: TRBV4-1; j_call: TRBJ2-3; d_call: -; clone_size: -
cdr3_nt: TGTGCCAGTAGTATAGGAGGGCGGGACAGATCCTACGAGCAGTACTTC; cdr3_aa: CASSIGGRDRSYEQYF; v_call: TRBV19; j_call: TRBJ2-7; d_call: -; clone_size: once
cdr3_nt: TGTGCCAGCAGTTCCCCCGGGACAAACTCCTACGAGCAGTACTTC; cdr3_aa: CASSSPGTNSYEQYF; v_call: TRBV27; j_call: TRBJ2-7; d_call: -; clone_size: -
cdr3_nt: TGTGCCAGCAGCACAAGCCTGGGACTCGAAAACAATGAGCAGTTCTTC; cdr3_aa: CASSTSLGLENNEQFF; v_call: TRBV11-2; j_call: TRBJ2-1; d_call: -; clone_size: -
cdr3_nt: TGTGCCAGCTCGGCTTTGGTGGTAGCAAGCGAGCAGTACTTC; cdr3_aa: CASSALVVASEQYF; v_call: TRBV6-1; j_call: TRBJ2-7; d_call: -; clone_size: once
cdr3_nt: TGTGCCATCAGAGACAGGGGAATCGGCTACGAGCAGTACTTC; cdr3_aa: CAIRDRGIGYEQYF; v_call: TRBV10-3; j_call: TRBJ2-7; d_call: TRBD1; clone_size: -
cdr3_nt: TGTGCCAGCAGCTTAGTACCCAGCTCTGGAAACACCATATATTTT; cdr3_aa: CASSLVPSSGNTIYF; v_call: TRBV7-9; j_call: TRBJ1-3; d_call: -; clone_size: -
cdr3_nt: TGTGCCAGCAGCCAACAACCGGGACTAGGATTCGGCGAGCAGTTCTTC; cdr3_aa: CASSQQPGLGFGEQFF; v_call: TRBV4-2; j_call: TRBJ2-1; d_call: TRBD2; clone_size: -
cdr3_nt: TGCGCCAGCAGCTTAGAAGGGACAGGGGATCAGCCCCAGCATTTT; cdr3_aa: CASSLEGTGDQPQHF; v_call: TRBV5-1; j_call: TRBJ1-5; d_call: TRBD1; clone_size: -
cdr3_nt: TGTGCCAGCAGCCTACTAGCGGCAAGCACAGATACGCAGTATTTT; cdr3_aa: CASSLLAASTDTQYF; v_call: TRBV5-6; j_call: TRBJ2-3; d_call: TRBD2; clone_size: -
cdr3_nt: TGTGCCAGCAGTACAGACAGCTCCTCTGGAAACACCATATATTTT; cdr3_aa: CASSTDSSSGNTIYF; v_call: TRBV28; j_call: TRBJ1-3; d_call: -; clone_size: -
cdr3_nt: TGTGCCAGCAGTTATGGACAGGGACAGTATTTT; cdr3_aa: CASSYGQGQYF; v_call: TRBV6-5; j_call: TRBJ2-3; d_call: TRBD1; clone_size: -
cdr3_nt: TGTGCCGAAGGATGGGGACATCAACGAGATGAGCAGTTCTTC; cdr3_aa: CAEGWGHQRDEQFF; v_call: TRBV30; j_call: TRBJ2-1; d_call: -; clone_size: -
cdr3_nt: TGTGCCTGGAGTCCCATGAACACTGAAGCTTTCTTT; cdr3_aa: CAWSPMNTEAFF; v_call: TRBV30; j_call: TRBJ1-1; d_call: -; clone_size: -
cdr3_nt: TGTGCCAGCAGTGACAGATACACTGAAGCTTTCTTT; cdr3_aa: CASSDRYTEAFF; v_call: TRBV6-1; j_call: TRBJ1-1; d_call: -; clone_size: medium-sized
cdr3_nt: TGTGCCAGCAGCGCGCCCAGACGCACCGGCGGCTACGAGCAGTACTTC; cdr3_aa: CASSAPRRTGGYEQYF; v_call: TRBV7-9; j_call: TRBJ2-7; d_call: -; clone_size: -
cdr3_nt: TGTGCCAGCAGCCGGACTAGCGGGACGTCCTACGAGCAGTACTTC; cdr3_aa: CASSRTSGTSYEQYF; v_call: TRBV5-4; j_call: TRBJ2-7; d_call: TRBD2; clone_size: -
cdr3_nt: TGTGCTAGTGGTGTCGGGAGCCGTGGCTACACCTTC; cdr3_aa: CASGVGSRGYTF; v_call: TRBV12-5; j_call: TRBJ1-2; d_call: -; clone_size: -
cdr3_nt: TGCAGCGTCCAAACAGGGGTCGATCAGCCCCAGCATTTT; cdr3_aa: CSVQTGVDQPQHF; v_call: TRBV29-1; j_call: TRBJ1-5; d_call: TRBD1; clone_size: -
cdr3_nt: TGCGCCAGCAGGACTATCTTGGCCGGGAACGAGCAGTACTTC; cdr3_aa: CASRTILAGNEQYF; v_call: TRBV5-1; j_call: TRBJ2-7; d_call: -; clone_size: once
cdr3_nt: TGCGCCAGCAGCGCCGGGACAGTGAACACCGGGGAGCTGTTTTTT; cdr3_aa: CASSAGTVNTGELFF; v_call: TRBV5-1; j_call: TRBJ2-2; d_call: TRBD1; clone_size: few
cdr3_nt: TGTGCCAGCAGTTCTCTGACAGGGAGGGGCTACACCTTC; cdr3_aa: CASSSLTGRGYTF; v_call: TRBV27; j_call: TRBJ1-2; d_call: TRBD1; clone_size: -
cdr3_nt: TGTGCCAGCGCAGGGGGCGAAGCCGGGGAGCTGTTTTTT; cdr3_aa: CASAGGEAGELFF; v_call: TRBV6-4; j_call: TRBJ2-2; d_call: TRBD1; clone_size: few
cdr3_nt: TGTGCCAGCAGTTACGTCGGGACAGGAGTCTACGAGCAGTACTTC; cdr3_aa: CASSYVGTGVYEQYF; v_call: TRBV6-5; j_call: TRBJ2-7; d_call: TRBD1; clone_size: -
cdr3_nt: TGCGCCAGCAGCGTTGGACTAGCGGGAATCAATGAGCAGTTCTTC; cdr3_aa: CASSVGLAGINEQFF; v_call: TRBV5-1; j_call: TRBJ2-1; d_call: TRBD2; clone_size: few
cdr3_nt: TGTGCCAGCAGCGTAGGGGACAGAGACAATGAGCAGTTCTTC; cdr3_aa: CASSVGDRDNEQFF; v_call: TRBV9; j_call: TRBJ2-1; d_call: TRBD1; clone_size: -
cdr3_nt: TGTGCCAGCAGTCCCCCGGAGGCCTACGAGCAGTACTTC; cdr3_aa: CASSPPEAYEQYF; v_call: TRBV28; j_call: TRBJ2-7; d_call: -; clone_size: few
cdr3_nt: TGTGCCAGCTCGTCAGGGGGCGATCAGCCCCAGCATTTT; cdr3_aa: CASSSGGDQPQHF; v_call: TRBV18; j_call: TRBJ1-5; d_call: TRBD1; clone_size: -
cdr3_nt: TGTGCCAGCAGTCCGTTCGGGGAGGTGACCTATAATTCACCCCTCCACTTT; cdr3_aa: CASSPFGEVTYNSPLHF; v_call: TRBV4-2; j_call: TRBJ1-6; d_call: -; clone_size: once
cdr3_nt: TGCGCCAGCAGCTTAAATTCATTAGCGGGGGGGAAATACGAGCAGTACTTC; cdr3_aa: CASSLNSLAGGKYEQYF; v_call: TRBV5-1; j_call: TRBJ2-7; d_call: TRBD2; clone_size: -
cdr3_nt: TGCGCCAGCAGTGCACAGCTGAATCAGCCCCAGCATTTT; cdr3_aa: CASSAQLNQPQHF; v_call: TRBV10-1; j_call: TRBJ1-5; d_call: -; clone_size: -
cdr3_nt: TGTGCCAGCAGCGGCGGCCCTAACAATGAGCAGTTCTTC; cdr3_aa: CASSGGPNNEQFF; v_call: TRBV5-4; j_call: TRBJ2-1; d_call: -; clone_size: -
cdr3_nt: TGTGCCAGCAGTGTGGACAGTCGTTTCAATCAGCCCCAGCATTTT; cdr3_aa: CASSVDSRFNQPQHF; v_call: TRBV6-5; j_call: TRBJ1-5; d_call: -; clone_size: -
cdr3_nt: TGTGCCAGCTCGCCCGACAGTATGAGCTATGGCTACACCTTC; cdr3_aa: CASSPDSMSYGYTF; v_call: TRBV18; j_call: TRBJ1-2; d_call: -; clone_size: -
cdr3_nt: TGTGCCAGCGTGGAGGGGGGGAATCTCTCCTACGAGCAGTACTTC; cdr3_aa: CASVEGGNLSYEQYF; v_call: TRBV28; j_call: TRBJ2-7; d_call: -; clone_size: -
cdr3_nt: TGTGCCAGCAGTGATTTAAGGGGTCGAGAGACCCAGTACTTC; cdr3_aa: CASSDLRGRETQYF; v_call: TRBV2; j_call: TRBJ2-5; d_call: -; clone_size: few
cdr3_nt: TGTGCCAGCTCACCACCACAGGGTCTCAACACCGGGGAGCTGTTTTTT; cdr3_aa: CASSPPQGLNTGELFF; v_call: TRBV18; j_call: TRBJ2-2; d_call: -; clone_size: few
cdr3_nt: TGTGCCAGCAGTTTGACAGGGGACAGGACAGATACGCAGTATTTT; cdr3_aa: CASSLTGDRTDTQYF; v_call: TRBV28; j_call: TRBJ2-3; d_call: TRBD1; clone_size: -
cdr3_nt: TGTGCCAGCAGTTTGCAACAGGGAGTCTTGAACACTGAAGCTTTCTTT; cdr3_aa: CASSLQQGVLNTEAFF; v_call: TRBV6-5; j_call: TRBJ1-1; d_call: -; clone_size: -
cdr3_nt: TGTGCCGTCCGGACTAGCGGGAGTCGGACCGGGGAGCTGTTTTTT; cdr3_aa: CAVRTSGSRTGELFF; v_call: TRBV6-5; j_call: TRBJ2-2; d_call: TRBD2; clone_size: few
cdr3_nt: TGTGCCAGTAGTCCCCGGGACAGGGGAGGGCCCCAGCATTTT; cdr3_aa: CASSPRDRGGPQHF; v_call: TRBV19; j_call: TRBJ1-5; d_call: TRBD1; clone_size: -
cdr3_nt: TGTGCCAGCAGCCCTTGGGTCCCAGGGGTAAAGGGTCCTGAAGCTTTCTTT; cdr3_aa: CASSPWVPGVKGPEAFF; v_call: TRBV5-6; j_call: TRBJ1-1; d_call: -; clone_size: -
cdr3_nt: TGTGCCAGCAGTCAACAGGGCTTAGCCAAAAACATTCAGTACTTC; cdr3_aa: CASSQQGLAKNIQYF; v_call: TRBV6-1; j_call: TRBJ2-4; d_call: -; clone_size: -
cdr3_nt: TGTGCCAGCAGCCGCGGACAGGGGAACACTGAAGCTTTCTTT; cdr3_aa: CASSRGQGNTEAFF; v_call: TRBV7-9; j_call: TRBJ1-1; d_call: TRBD1; clone_size: -
cdr3_nt: TGTGCCATCAGTGGACTACAGCGGAACTATGGCTACACCTTC; cdr3_aa: CAISGLQRNYGYTF; v_call: TRBV10-3; j_call: TRBJ1-2; d_call: -; clone_size: -
cdr3_nt: TGTGCCAGCAGGGACCAGGGGTCGTGGGAGACCCAGTACTTC; cdr3_aa: CASRDQGSWETQYF; v_call: TRBV28; j_call: TRBJ2-5; d_call: -; clone_size: -
cdr3_nt: TGTGCCAGCAGAGGAAGGGGGCCAGATACGCAGTATTTT; cdr3_aa: CASRGRGPDTQYF; v_call: TRBV28; j_call: TRBJ2-3; d_call: TRBD1; clone_size: -
cdr3_nt: TGTGCCAGCAGTCCGCGGACAGGGGGCCCGTTCGGGGCCAACGTCCTGACTTTC; cdr3_aa: CASSPRTGGPFGANVLTF; v_call: TRBV25-1; j_call: TRBJ2-6; d_call: TRBD1; clone_size: -